Following are 15 T cell receptor beta chains from one sample sequenced in a study of T-cell memory formation after mild COVID-19. TCRdb called the 5' RACE reads again in MiXCR, with one record for every CDR3 protein. Here the sample spans around 99,000 distinct CDR3 sequences, approximately 15% being singletons. Sequenced sample: PBMCs or a T cell subset sorted from them (not recorded which). The receptor set was obtained from a man between 18 and 35 years old who had mild COVID-19 (a few samples of this study predate the infection). Cell type and time point are not known.

This clonotype appeared a few times. This rearrangement joins TRBV7-7 to TRBJ2-7; 7 bases match TRBD2. After removal of 5 bases from V and 4 bases from J, the junction contained 8 bases not matched to a gene. CDR3 size: 14 residues. CDR1 and CDR2 from the germline V gene are SSHAT and FNYEAQ (reference sequence). The CDR3 bases are TGTGCCAGCAGCCCCGGGGGGACCAGGTACGAGCAGTACTTC. Its protein product is CASSPGGTRYEQYF.

This clonotype was detected a few times. The rearrangement links TRBV9 to TRBJ2-5, with 9 bases aligning to TRBD2. There are 16 residues in the CDR3. Germline loops: CDR1 SGDLS, CDR2 YYNGEE. J lost 5 bases, V lost 3 bases, and 11 bases had no gene match. CDR3 in amino acids: CASSENPGLAMETQYF. In nucleotides, the CDR3 is TGTGCCAGCAGCGAGAATCCGGGACTAGCTATGGAGACCCAGTACTTC.

The chain combines TRBV6-1 with TRBJ1-1; D not certain. This CDR3 is built from 13 residues. Germline loops: CDR1 MNHNS, CDR2 SASEGT. The ends were cut back, 4 bases at V and 8 bases at J, with 14 bases in the middle. CDR3 in DNA: TGTGCCAGCAGTGTAAGGACTCGGTGGGAAGCTTTCTTT. It translates to CASSVRTRWEAFF.

The chain joins TRBV6-5 to TRBJ2-3, with 9 bases aligning to TRBD2. V dropped 6 bases and J dropped 5; count of bases not matched to a gene: 9. This CDR3 has 15 residues. Germline CDR1 is MNHEY and CDR2 is SVGAGI. CDR3 amino acids: CASSPSSGGIDTQYF. CDR3 in DNA: TGTGCCAGCAGCCCCTCAAGCGGGGGGATAGATACGCAGTATTTT.

This clonotype was detected a few times. This rearrangement joins TRBV7-9 to TRBJ2-7; D remains unclear. The CDR3 length is 12 residues. V was shortened by 1 base and J by 0 bases, with 1 base between the two germline ends. Germline V gives CDR1 SEHNR, CDR2 FQNEAQ (reference sequence). The DNA of the CDR3 is TGTGCCAGCAGCTTAGTCTCCTACGAGCAGTACTTC. This codes for CASSLVSYEQYF.

This clonotype was recorded a few times. This chain uses TRBV6-1 with TRBJ1-5; 8 bases align to TRBD1. Germline V gives CDR1 MNHNS, CDR2 SASEGT. CDR3 length equals 15 residues. J lost 4 bases, V lost 10 bases, and 12 bases had no gene match. CDR3 DNA sequence: TGTGCCACCGGCTTGACAGGGGTTGGTAATCAGCCCCAGCATTTT. It is translated as CATGLTGVGNQPQHF.

J is TRBJ2-1 and V is TRBV7-9; TRBD2 is a possible D gene (5 bases). V was trimmed by 5 bases and J by 0 bases, leaving 11 bases between them. The CDR3 totals 15 residues. Germline values: CDR1 SEHNR, CDR2 FQNEAQ (reference sequence). The CDR3 loop is CASSLREGSYNEQFF. The CDR3 DNA reads as TGTGCCAGCAGCCTACGTGAGGGCTCCTACAATGAGCAGTTCTTC.

The gene calls are TRBV12-3 or TRBV12-4 and TRBJ2-1; D remains ambiguous. The CDR3 consists of 12 residues. V was cut by 6 bases and J by 7 bases, with 10 bases left in between. The CDR3 DNA is TGTGCCAGCAGCCCGAAAGGTAATGAGCAGTTCTTC. Its translation is CASSPKGNEQFF.

This clonotype appeared once. In nucleotides, the CDR3 is TGCGCCAGCAGCCAACTGACAGCAGTAGAGACCCAGTACTTC. Protein sequence: CASSQLTAVETQYF. This sequence joins TRBV4-1 and TRBJ2-5, with D perhaps matching TRBD1 (5 bases). V lost 2 bases and J lost 4, with 11 bases in between. Germline V CDR1 and CDR2: MGHRA, YSYEKL. This CDR3 has 14 residues.

The genes are TRBV4-1 and TRBJ2-2, with 11 bases fitting TRBD2. CDR3 length: 16 amino acids. The germline gives CDR1 MGHRA, CDR2 YSYEKL. The V segment lost 5 bases and the J segment 6 bases; nucleotides outside the gene matches: 8. The CDR3 bases are TGCGCCAGCAGCGCACTAGCGGGGGAATGGTCCGGGGAGCTGTTTTTT. Translating it yields CASSALAGEWSGELFF.

The chain carries TRBV6-5 and TRBJ1-1, with 8 bases identical to TRBD1. Germline CDR1 and CDR2: MNHEY and SVGAGI. V lost 0 bases, J lost 1 base, and 7 bases stayed unmatched. The CDR3 contains 17 residues. In nucleotides, the CDR3 is TGTGCCAGCAGTTACTCGGGCGCCGGGACAGGGAACACTGAAGCTTTCTTT. Translating it yields CASSYSGAGTGNTEAFF.

The rearrangement uses TRBV11-1 and TRBJ2-3; unclear D gene. Trimming removed 3 bases from V and 4 bases from J, with 11 bases in between. The CDR3 has 14 residues. Germline CDR1 SGHAT, CDR2 FQDESV (reference sequence). CDR3: CASSFSGDSDTQYF. CDR3 bases: TGTGCCAGCAGCTTCTCAGGAGATTCAGATACGCAGTATTTT. The whole variable domain, filled in from reference TRBV11-1 and TRBJ2-3, reads EAEVAQSPRYKITEKSQAVAFWCDPISGHATLYWYRQILGQGPELLVQFQDESVVDDSQLPKDRFSAERLKGVDSTLKIQPAELGDSAMYLCASSFSGDSDTQYFGPGTRLTVL.

This clonotype was seen ten or more times. The chain uses TRBV7-8 and TRBJ2-7; a possible D gene is TRBD1 (6 bases). Germline V gene sequence: CDR1 SGHVS, CDR2 FQNEAQ. The CDR3 has 15 amino acids. Deletions cut 3 bases from V and 2 bases from J, with 14 bases between. In nucleotides, the CDR3 is TGTGCCAGCAGCTTGACTGGACAGTTCACCTACGAGCAGTACTTC. This sequence encodes CASSLTGQFTYEQYF.

This clonotype was seen a few times. The J gene is TRBJ2-7, the V gene TRBV20-1, with TRBD2 identical over 9 bases. CDR1 DFQATT and CDR2 SNEGSKA come from the germline V gene (reference sequence). This CDR3 comprises 13 residues. J lost 7 bases, V lost 5 bases, and 9 bases had no gene match. The CDR3 sequence: CSALAGDSREQYV. The CDR3 nucleotides are TGCAGTGCTTTAGCGGGGGACTCTCGAGAGCAGTACGTC.

This clonotype appeared a few times. The genes are TRBV4-2 and TRBJ2-2; D gene ambiguous. The germline gives CDR1 LGHNA, CDR2 YNFKEQ. This CDR3 is built from 13 residues. V gave up 2 bases and J gave up 5 bases, with 6 bases separating them. The CDR3 DNA reads as TGTGCCAGCAGCCAAACCGTGACCGGGGAGCTGTTTTTT. Protein sequence: CASSQTVTGELFF.